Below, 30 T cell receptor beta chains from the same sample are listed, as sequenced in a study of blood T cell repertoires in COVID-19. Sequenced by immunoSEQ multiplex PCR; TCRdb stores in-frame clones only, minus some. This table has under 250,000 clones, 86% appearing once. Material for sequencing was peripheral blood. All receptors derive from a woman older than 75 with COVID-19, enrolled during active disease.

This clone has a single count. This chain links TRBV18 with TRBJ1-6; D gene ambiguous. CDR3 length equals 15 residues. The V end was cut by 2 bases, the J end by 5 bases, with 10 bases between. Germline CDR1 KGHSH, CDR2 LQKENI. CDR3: CASSPGSRDNSPLHF. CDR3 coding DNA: TGTGCCAGCTCACCAGGCAGTCGGGATAATTCACCCCTCCACTTT.

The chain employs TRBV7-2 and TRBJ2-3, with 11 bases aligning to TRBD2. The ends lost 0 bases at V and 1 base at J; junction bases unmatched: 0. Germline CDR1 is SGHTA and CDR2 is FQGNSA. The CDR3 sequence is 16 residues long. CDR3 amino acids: CASSLASGGGTDTQYF. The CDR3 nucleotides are TGTGCCAGCAGCTTAGCTAGCGGGGGGGGCACAGATACGCAGTATTTT. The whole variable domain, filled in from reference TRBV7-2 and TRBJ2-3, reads GAGVSQSPSNKVTEKGKDVELRCDPISGHTALYWYRQSLGQGLEFLIYFQGNSAPDKSGLPSDRFSAERTGGSVSTLTIQRTQQEDSAVYLCASSLASGGGTDTQYFGPGTRLTVL.

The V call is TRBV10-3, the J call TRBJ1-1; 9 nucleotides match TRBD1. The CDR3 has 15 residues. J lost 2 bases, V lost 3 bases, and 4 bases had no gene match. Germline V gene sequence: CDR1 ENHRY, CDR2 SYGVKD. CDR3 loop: CAISDMGQGNTEAFF. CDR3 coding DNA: TGTGCCATCAGTGATATGGGACAGGGAAACACTGAAGCTTTCTTT.

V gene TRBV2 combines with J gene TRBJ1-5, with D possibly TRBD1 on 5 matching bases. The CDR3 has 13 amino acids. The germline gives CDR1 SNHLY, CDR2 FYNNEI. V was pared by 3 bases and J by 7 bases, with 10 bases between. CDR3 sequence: CASSERGGQPQHF. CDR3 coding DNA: TGTGCCAGCAGTGAGAGGGGAGGGCAGCCCCAGCATTTT. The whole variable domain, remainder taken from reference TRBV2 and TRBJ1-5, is EPEVTQTPSHQVTQMGQEVILRCVPISNHLYFYWYRQILGQKVEFLVSFYNNEISEKSEIFDDQFSVERPDGSNFTLKIRSTKLEDSAMYFCASSERGGQPQHFGDGTRLSIL.

The CDR3 region is CATSDGPRRGPYNEQFF. DNA for the CDR3: TGTGCCACCAGTGATGGGCCCCGCAGGGGGCCCTACAATGAGCAGTTCTTC. The chain combines TRBV24-1 with TRBJ2-1; 8 nucleotides align to TRBD1. Germline lookup yields CDR1 KGHDR and CDR2 SFDVKD. This CDR3 region has 17 residues. V shed 3 bases, J shed 2 bases, and the junction held 8 bases outside the gene matches.

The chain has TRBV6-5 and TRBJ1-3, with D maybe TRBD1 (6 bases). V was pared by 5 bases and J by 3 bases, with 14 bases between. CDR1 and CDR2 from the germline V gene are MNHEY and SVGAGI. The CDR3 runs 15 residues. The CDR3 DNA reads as TGTGCCAGCAGTACCGTACAGGGCTTTGGAAACACCATATATTTT. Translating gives CASSTVQGFGNTIYF.

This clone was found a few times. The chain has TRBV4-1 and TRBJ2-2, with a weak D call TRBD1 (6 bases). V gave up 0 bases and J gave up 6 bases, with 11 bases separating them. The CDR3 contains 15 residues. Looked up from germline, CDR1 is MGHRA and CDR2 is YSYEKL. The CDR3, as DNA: TGCGCCAGCAGCCAAGAGGGGGCAGGGTCCGGGGAGCTGTTTTTT. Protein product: CASSQEGAGSGELFF.

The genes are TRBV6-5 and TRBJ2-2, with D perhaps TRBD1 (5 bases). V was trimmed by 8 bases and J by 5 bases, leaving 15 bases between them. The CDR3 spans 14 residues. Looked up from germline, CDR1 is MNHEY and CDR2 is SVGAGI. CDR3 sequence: CASLSRVSTGELFF. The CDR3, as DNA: TGTGCCAGCCTTTCCAGGGTATCGACCGGGGAGCTGTTTTTT.

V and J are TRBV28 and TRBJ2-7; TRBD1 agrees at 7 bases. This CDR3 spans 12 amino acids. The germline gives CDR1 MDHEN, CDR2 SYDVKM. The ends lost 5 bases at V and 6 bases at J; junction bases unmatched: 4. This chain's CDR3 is CASSKQGSEQYV. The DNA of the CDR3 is TGTGCCAGCAGTAAACAGGGGAGCGAGCAGTACGTC.

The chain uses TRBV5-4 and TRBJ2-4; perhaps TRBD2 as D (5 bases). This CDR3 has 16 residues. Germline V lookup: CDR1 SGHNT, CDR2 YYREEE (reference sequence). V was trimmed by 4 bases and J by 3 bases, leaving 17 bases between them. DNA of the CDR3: TGTGCCAGCAGCGTTCCATCCCCCGGGGACAAAAACATTCAGTACTTC. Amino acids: CASSVPSPGDKNIQYF.

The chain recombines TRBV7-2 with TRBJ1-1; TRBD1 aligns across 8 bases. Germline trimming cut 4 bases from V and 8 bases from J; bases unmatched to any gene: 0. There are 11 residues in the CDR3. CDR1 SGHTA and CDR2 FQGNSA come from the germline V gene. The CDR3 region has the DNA TGTGCCAGCAGCTACAGGGGGGAAGCTTTCTTT. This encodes CASSYRGEAFF.

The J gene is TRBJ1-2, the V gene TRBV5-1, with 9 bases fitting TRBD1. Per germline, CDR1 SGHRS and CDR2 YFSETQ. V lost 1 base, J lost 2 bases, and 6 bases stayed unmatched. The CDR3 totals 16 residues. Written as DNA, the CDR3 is TGCGCCAGCAGCTTGAGAGGGGGACAGGGAAACTATGGCTACACCTTC. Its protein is CASSLRGGQGNYGYTF.

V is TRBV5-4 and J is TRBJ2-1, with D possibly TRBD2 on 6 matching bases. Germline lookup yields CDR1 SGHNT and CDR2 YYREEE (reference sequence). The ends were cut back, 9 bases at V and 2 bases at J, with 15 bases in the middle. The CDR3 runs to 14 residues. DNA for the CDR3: TGTGCCAACGGCCCTAGCGACCCCTACAATGAGCAGTTCTTC. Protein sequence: CANGPSDPYNEQFF.

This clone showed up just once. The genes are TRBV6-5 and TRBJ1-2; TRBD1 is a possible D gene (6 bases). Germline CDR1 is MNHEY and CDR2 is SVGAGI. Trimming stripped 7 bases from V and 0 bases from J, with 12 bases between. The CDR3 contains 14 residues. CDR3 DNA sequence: TGTGCCAGCAAACGACAGGCCGCTAACTATGGCTACACCTTC. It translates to CASKRQAANYGYTF.

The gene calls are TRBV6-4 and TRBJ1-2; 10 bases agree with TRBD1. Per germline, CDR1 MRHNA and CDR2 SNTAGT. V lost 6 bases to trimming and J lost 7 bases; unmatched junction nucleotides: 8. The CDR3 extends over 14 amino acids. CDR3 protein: CASRPSGDRGGYTF. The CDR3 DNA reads TGTGCCAGCAGACCCTCTGGGGACAGGGGTGGCTACACCTTC.

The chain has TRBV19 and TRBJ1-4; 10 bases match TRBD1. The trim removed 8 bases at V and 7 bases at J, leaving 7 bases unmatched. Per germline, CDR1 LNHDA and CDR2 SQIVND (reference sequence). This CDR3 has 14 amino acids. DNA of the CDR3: TGTGCCAGTCAAGACAGGGGGCGTATTGAAAAACTGTTTTTT. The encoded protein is CASQDRGRIEKLFF.

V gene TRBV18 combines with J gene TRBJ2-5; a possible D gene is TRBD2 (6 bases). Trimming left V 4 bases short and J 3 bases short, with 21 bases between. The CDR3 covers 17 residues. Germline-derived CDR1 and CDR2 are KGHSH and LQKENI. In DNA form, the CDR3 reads TGTGCCAGCTCACAGAGGCGGACGCGCGGGATCGAAGAGACCCAGTACTTC. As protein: CASSQRRTRGIEETQYF.

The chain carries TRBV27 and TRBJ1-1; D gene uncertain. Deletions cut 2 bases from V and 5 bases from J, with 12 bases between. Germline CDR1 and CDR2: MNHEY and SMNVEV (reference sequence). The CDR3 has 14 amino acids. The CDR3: CASSLVAGGTEAFF. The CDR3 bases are TGTGCCAGCAGTTTAGTTGCCGGAGGAACTGAAGCTTTCTTT.

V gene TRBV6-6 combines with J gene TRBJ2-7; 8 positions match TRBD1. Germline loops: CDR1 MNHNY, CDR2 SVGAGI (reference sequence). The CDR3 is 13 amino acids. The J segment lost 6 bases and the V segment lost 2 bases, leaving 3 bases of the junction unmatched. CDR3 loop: CASSYLTGGEQYV. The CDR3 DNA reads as TGTGCCAGCAGTTACCTCACAGGGGGCGAGCAGTACGTC.

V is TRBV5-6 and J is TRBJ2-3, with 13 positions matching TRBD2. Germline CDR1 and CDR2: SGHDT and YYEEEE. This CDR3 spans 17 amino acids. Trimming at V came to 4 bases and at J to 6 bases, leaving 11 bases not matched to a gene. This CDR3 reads CASSLTSGGPRGDTQYF. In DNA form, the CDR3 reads TGTGCCAGCAGCCTGACTAGCGGGGGGCCGCGCGGTGATACGCAGTATTTT.

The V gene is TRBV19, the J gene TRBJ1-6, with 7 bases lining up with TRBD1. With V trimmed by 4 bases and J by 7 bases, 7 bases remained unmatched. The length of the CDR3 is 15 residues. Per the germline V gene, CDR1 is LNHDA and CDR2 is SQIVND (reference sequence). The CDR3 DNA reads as TGTGCCAGTAGTACCATGACAGGGAACAATTCACCCCTCCACTTT. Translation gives CASSTMTGNNSPLHF. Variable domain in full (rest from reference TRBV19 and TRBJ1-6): DGGITQSPKYLFRKEGQNVTLSCEQNLNHDAMYWYRQDPGQGLRLIYYSQIVNDFQKGDIAEGYSVSREKKESFPLTVTSAQKNPTAFYLCASSTMTGNNSPLHFGNGTRLTVT.

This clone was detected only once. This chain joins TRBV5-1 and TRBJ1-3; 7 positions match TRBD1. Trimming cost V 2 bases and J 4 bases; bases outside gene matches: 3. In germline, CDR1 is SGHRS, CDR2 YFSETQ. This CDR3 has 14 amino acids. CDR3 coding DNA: TGCGCCAGCAGCTTTGGGACAGAGGGAAACACCATATATTTT. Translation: CASSFGTEGNTIYF.

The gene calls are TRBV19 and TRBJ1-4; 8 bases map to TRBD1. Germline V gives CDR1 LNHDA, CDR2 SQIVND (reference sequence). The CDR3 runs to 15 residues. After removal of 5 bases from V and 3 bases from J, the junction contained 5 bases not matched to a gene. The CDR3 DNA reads TGTGCCAGTAGTCAGGACAGGGCCCCTAATGAAAAACTGTTTTTT. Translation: CASSQDRAPNEKLFF.

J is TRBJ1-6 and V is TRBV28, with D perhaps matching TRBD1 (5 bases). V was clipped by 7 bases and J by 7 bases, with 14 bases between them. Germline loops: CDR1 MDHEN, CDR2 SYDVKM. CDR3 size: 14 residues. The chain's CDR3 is CASKKGQLNSPLHF. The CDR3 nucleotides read TGTGCCAGCAAGAAGGGGCAGTTAAATTCACCCCTCCACTTT. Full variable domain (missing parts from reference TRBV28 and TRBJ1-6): DVKVTQSSRYLVKRTGEKVFLECVQDMDHENMFWYRQDPGLGLRLIYFSYDVKMKEKGDIPEGYSVSREKKERFSLILESASTNQTSMYLCASKKGQLNSPLHFGNGTRLTVT.

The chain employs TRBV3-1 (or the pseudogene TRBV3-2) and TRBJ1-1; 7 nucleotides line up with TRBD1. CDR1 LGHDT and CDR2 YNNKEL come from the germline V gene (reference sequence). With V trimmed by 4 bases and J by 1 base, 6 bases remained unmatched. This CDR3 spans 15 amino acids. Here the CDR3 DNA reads TGTGCCAGCAGCCTGACAGGGAGCCGGAACACTGAAGCTTTCTTT. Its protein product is CASSLTGSRNTEAFF.

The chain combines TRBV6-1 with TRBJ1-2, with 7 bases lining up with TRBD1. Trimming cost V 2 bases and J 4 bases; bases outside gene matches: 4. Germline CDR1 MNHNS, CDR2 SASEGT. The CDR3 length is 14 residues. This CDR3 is CASSESGTAYGYTF. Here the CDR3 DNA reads TGTGCCAGCAGTGAAAGTGGGACAGCCTATGGCTACACCTTC.

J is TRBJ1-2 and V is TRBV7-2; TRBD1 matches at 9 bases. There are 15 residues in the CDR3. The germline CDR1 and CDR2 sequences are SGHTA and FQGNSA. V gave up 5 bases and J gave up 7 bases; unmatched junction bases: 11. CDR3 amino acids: CASSPTGTGIVGYTF. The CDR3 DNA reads TGTGCCAGCAGCCCGACCGGGACAGGGATTGTTGGCTACACCTTC.

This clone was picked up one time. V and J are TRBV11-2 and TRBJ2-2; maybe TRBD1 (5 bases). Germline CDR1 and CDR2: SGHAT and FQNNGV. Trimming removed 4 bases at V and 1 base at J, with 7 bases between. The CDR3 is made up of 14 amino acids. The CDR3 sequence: CASSSQGNTGELFF. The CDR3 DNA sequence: TGTGCCAGCAGCTCGCAGGGGAACACCGGGGAGCTGTTTTTT.

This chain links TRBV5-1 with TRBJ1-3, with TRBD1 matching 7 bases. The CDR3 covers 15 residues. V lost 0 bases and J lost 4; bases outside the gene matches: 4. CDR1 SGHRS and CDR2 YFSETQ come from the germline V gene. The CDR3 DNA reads TGCGCCAGCAGCTTGGAGGGGGCAAGAGGAAACACCATATATTTT. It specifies CASSLEGARGNTIYF.

The CDR3 DNA reads as TGTGCCAGCTCACCACCGAGAATGGGGGCGGGGAACACTGAAGCTTTCTTT. Amino acids: CASSPPRMGAGNTEAFF. The V gene is TRBV18, the J gene TRBJ1-1, with D possibly being TRBD1 (6 bases). CDR1 and CDR2 from the germline V gene are KGHSH and LQKENI. This CDR3 comprises 17 residues. Trimming cost V 0 bases and J 1 base, with 15 bases left between them. The complete variable domain, with remaining parts taken from reference TRBV18 and TRBJ1-1, reads NAGVMQNPRHLVRRRGQEARLRCSPMKGHSHVYWYRQLPEEGLKFMVYLQKENIIDESGMPKERFSAEFPKEGPSILRIQQVVRGDSAAYFCASSPPRMGAGNTEAFFGQGTRLTVV.